The 17 T cell receptor beta chains below come from one sample, sequenced in a study of blood T cell repertoires in COVID-19. Clones were read by immunoSEQ multiplex PCR, and TCRdb kept only the in-frame ones, dropping some. The sample has a few hundred thousand clones, about 89% seen once. The sample comprised PBMCs or T cells enriched from blood (not recorded which). These receptors originate from a woman in her thirties or forties who had been exposed to COVID-19.

J is TRBJ1-1 and V is TRBV7-6; maybe TRBD1 (6 bases). Trimming cost V 7 bases and J 1 base, with 13 bases left between them. The CDR3 has 14 amino acids. Germline loops: CDR1 SGHVS, CDR2 FNYEAQ. The CDR3 DNA is TGTGCCAGCAACCCAAGGACAGCGAACACTGAAGCTTTCTTT. Its translation: CASNPRTANTEAFF.

In its sample, this clone was seen a few times. The rearrangement uses TRBV25-1 and TRBJ2-7; D gene ambiguous. The germline V gene has CDR1 MGHDK and CDR2 SYGVNS. The CDR3 runs to 14 residues. V was cut by 3 bases and J by 2 bases, with 11 bases left in between. The CDR3 reads CASSDPFETYEQYF. In DNA form, the CDR3 reads TGTGCCAGCAGTGACCCCTTTGAGACCTACGAGCAGTACTTC.

The chain has TRBV9 and TRBJ2-7; D uncertain. V lost 0 bases and J lost 2, with 9 bases in between. The CDR3 is made up of 14 amino acids. CDR1 SGDLS and CDR2 YYNGEE come from the germline V gene. CDR3 coding DNA: TGTGCCAGCAGCGTAGGAGCTGCCCCCTACGAGCAGTACTTC. This encodes CASSVGAAPYEQYF.

The V and J genes are TRBV7-9 and TRBJ1-1; the D gene is possibly TRBD1 (6 bases). Trimming left V 5 bases short and J 5 bases short, with 18 bases between. The CDR3 sequence is 15 residues long. The germline CDR1 and CDR2 sequences are SEHNR and FQNEAQ (reference sequence). The CDR3 loop reads CASSPTGYPGTEAFF. In DNA, the CDR3 is TGTGCCAGCAGCCCTACAGGGTACCCAGGGACTGAAGCTTTCTTT. Using reference TRBV7-9 and TRBJ1-1 for the parts outside the CDR3, the full variable domain is DTGVSQNPRHKITKRGQNVTFRCDPISEHNRLYWYRQTLGQGPEFLTYFQNEAQLEKSRLLSDRFSAERPKGSFSTLEIQRTEQGDSAMYLCASSPTGYPGTEAFFGQGTRLTVV.

The rearrangement links TRBV4-3 to TRBJ2-1, with D possibly matching TRBD1 (5 bases). With 0 bases removed from V and 9 bases from J, the gap between germline ends came to 6 bases. The germline V gene has CDR1 LGHNA and CDR2 YSLEER. The CDR3 has 12 amino acids. CDR3 residues: CASSQERGEQFF. The DNA for the CDR3 is TGCGCCAGCAGCCAAGAAAGGGGTGAGCAGTTCTTC.

The chain has TRBV10-3 and TRBJ1-1, with D unclear. The CDR3 is 14 amino acids. Germline V lookup: CDR1 ENHRY, CDR2 SYGVKD. The V and J ends lost 4 bases and 1 base respectively, with 10 bases between them. CDR3 nucleotides: TGTGCCATCAGTGGAGGGCCTGCGAACACTGAAGCTTTCTTT. Protein product: CAISGGPANTEAFF.

This clone came up once. The CDR3 region is CASSSRAGGRLQETQYF. CDR3 bases: TGCGCCAGCAGCTCCAGAGCGGGGGGCCGCCTTCAAGAGACCCAGTACTTC. J is TRBJ2-5 and V is TRBV5-1; 9 bases agree with TRBD2. Germline V gene lookup returns CDR1 SGHRS and CDR2 YFSETQ. Trimming at V came to 3 bases and at J to 2 bases, leaving 11 bases not matched to a gene. CDR3 length equals 17 residues. Using reference TRBV5-1 and TRBJ2-5 for the parts outside the CDR3, the full variable domain is KAGVTQTPRYLIKTRGQQVTLSCSPISGHRSVSWYQQTPGQGLQFLFEYFSETQRNKGNFPGRFSGRQFSNSRSEMNVSTLELGDSALYLCASSSRAGGRLQETQYFGPGTRLLVL.

In nucleotides, the CDR3 is TGTGCCAGCAGTGAATCACAGGTCCCCTCCTACGAGCAGTACTTC. Protein: CASSESQVPSYEQYF. The V gene is TRBV6-1, the J gene TRBJ2-7; D perhaps matches TRBD1 (5 bases). This CDR3 is 15 amino acids long. Trimming shortened V by 2 bases and J by 0 bases, and 11 bases separated the two germline ends. Germline V CDR1 and CDR2: MNHNS, SASEGT.

The chain employs TRBV6-6 and TRBJ1-2, with 9 bases lining up with TRBD1. The length of the CDR3 is 14 residues. Germline CDR1 is MNHNY and CDR2 is SVGAGI (reference sequence). Trimming at V came to 5 bases and at J to 5 bases, leaving 6 bases not matched to a gene. The CDR3, as DNA: TGTGCCAGCAGTCCAGGACAGGGGTGGTATGGCTACACCTTC. Translation: CASSPGQGWYGYTF.

Only one count was recorded for this clone. This rearrangement joins TRBV19 to TRBJ2-7, with D maybe TRBD2 (5 bases). The germline gives CDR1 LNHDA, CDR2 SQIVND (reference sequence). V gave up 3 bases and J gave up 1 base, with 13 bases separating them. The CDR3 length is 15 residues. The CDR3 DNA is TGTGCCAGTAGTATTGGAGGTGGTAGGTCCTACGAGCAGTACTTC. Protein: CASSIGGGRSYEQYF.

The V gene is TRBV11-3, the J gene TRBJ2-1; a weak D match, TRBD2 (5 bases). Germline V gives CDR1 SGHNT, CDR2 YENEEA. The V gene lost 3 bases and the J gene lost 9 bases, with 15 bases spanning the gap. The CDR3 runs 14 residues. CDR3 bases: TGTGCCAGCAGCTTGACTACGGTTGCTACTGAGCAGTTCTTC. It specifies CASSLTTVATEQFF. The full variable domain, rest sourced from reference TRBV11-3 and TRBJ2-1, is EAGVVQSPRYKIIEKKQPVAFWCNPISGHNTLYWYLQNLGQGPELLIRYENEEAVDDSQLPKDRFSAERLKGVDSTLKIQPAELGDSAVYLCASSLTTVATEQFFGPGTRLTVL.

The chain couples TRBV2 to TRBJ1-5; D is undetermined. CDR1 and CDR2 from the germline V gene are SNHLY and FYNNEI. The CDR3 is made up of 18 amino acids. Trimming left V 4 bases short and J 0 bases short, with 19 bases between. The CDR3 loop reads CASSGRQEGLYSNQPQHF. The CDR3 bases are TGTGCCAGCAGTGGCCGGCAGGAGGGCTTATATAGCAATCAGCCCCAGCATTTT.

The gene calls are TRBV30 and TRBJ2-6, with D possibly matching TRBD2 (5 bases). This CDR3 comprises 14 residues. Germline V gives CDR1 GTSNPN, CDR2 SVGIG (reference sequence). V was clipped by 6 bases and J by 4 bases, with 13 bases between them. CDR3 DNA sequence: TGTGCCTGCCCACGGGGTGCGGGGGCCAACGTCCTGACTTTC. Its protein product is CACPRGAGANVLTF.

The J gene is TRBJ2-5, the V gene TRBV10-1, with D tentatively TRBD2 (5 bases). Between the trimmed V and J ends, which lost 0 bases and 5 bases, there was a span of 19 bases. From germline, CDR1 is WNHNN and CDR2 SYGVQD (reference sequence). The CDR3 spans 17 residues. As DNA, the CDR3 is TGCGCCAGCAGTGAGTCGACTCGGAGGTCTGTGGGGGAGACCCAGTACTTC. This encodes CASSESTRRSVGETQYF.

J is TRBJ1-4 and V is TRBV5-4, with 9 nucleotides matching TRBD1. The V and J ends lost 4 bases and 5 bases, in that order; junction bases with no gene match: 6. The V gene's germline CDR1 is SGHNT and CDR2 YYREEE (reference sequence). The length of the CDR3 is 15 residues. CDR3 residues: CASSSTGTGNEKLFF. Written as DNA, the CDR3 is TGTGCCAGCAGCAGTACCGGGACAGGGAATGAAAAACTGTTTTTT.

The chain couples TRBV30 to TRBJ2-7, with 10 bases lining up with TRBD2. Per germline, CDR1 GTSNPN and CDR2 SVGIG (reference sequence). This CDR3 has 14 residues. V trimming: 5 bases; J trimming: 2 bases; junction bases outside the gene matches: 6. CDR3 region: CAWASGSPAYEQYF. CDR3 nucleotide sequence: TGTGCCTGGGCTAGCGGGAGTCCCGCCTACGAGCAGTACTTC. Filled out from reference TRBV30 and TRBJ2-7, the complete variable domain reads SQTIHQWPATLVQPVGSPLSLECTVEGTSNPNLYWYRQAAGRGLQLLFYSVGIGQISSEVPQNLSASRPQDRQFILSSKKLLLSDSGFYLCAWASGSPAYEQYFGPGTRLTVT.

This chain joins TRBV7-2 and TRBJ2-5; weak D call: TRBD2 (6 bases). Germline CDR1 reads SGHTA; CDR2 reads FQGNSA. With 3 bases removed from V and 1 base from J, the gap between germline ends came to 9 bases. The CDR3 sequence is 14 residues long. CDR3 DNA: TGTGCCAGCAGCTTTGGAGGGGCCCAAGAGACCCAGTACTTC. Residues: CASSFGGAQETQYF. The full variable domain, completed using reference TRBV7-2 and TRBJ2-5, is GAGVSQSPSNKVTEKGKDVELRCDPISGHTALYWYRQSLGQGLEFLIYFQGNSAPDKSGLPSDRFSAERTGGSVSTLTIQRTQQEDSAVYLCASSFGGAQETQYFGPGTRLLVL.